This TCR beta chain was documented in a study of T cells in Graves' hyperthyroidism and ophthalmopathy. Overall study findings and caveats: Classification by a 13 V-J model distinguished ophthalmopathy from stable hyperthyroidism.

The CDR3 regions of TCR beta were amplified from RNA transcripts. RT-PCR in the first round (using the HTBI primer set) targeted the TCR CDR3. TCRdb re-called the multiplex PCR reads through MiXCR, storing one row per CDR3 protein. The table records about 350,000 distinct CDR3 sequences, less than 20% of them present only once. In this sample, this clonotype turned up a few times. As yet, its antigen is unknown. Fresh 10 ml peripheral blood yielded PBMCs. Trimming left V 5 bases short and J 4 bases short, with 21 bases between. Germline V gene sequence: CDR1 LGHNA, CDR2 YSLEER. The CDR3 loop spans 17 amino acids.

The sample consisted of blood. V and J are TRBV4-3 and TRBJ1-5; possibly TRBD1 for D (6 bases). The TCR was taken from a woman in her thirties or forties with Graves' ophthalmopathy. Here the CDR3 DNA reads TGCGCCAGCAGCTACACCGTCCGGGACAAAAGTAATCAGCCCCAGCATTTT. Protein: CASSYTVRDKSNQPQHF.